This T cell receptor beta chain was found in a study of blood T cell repertoires in COVID-19. Across the study: The United States, Italy and Spain supplied acute and convalescent COVID-19 samples. Sample material is recorded as cDNA or gDNA derived from T cells, B-cell-depleted T cells, or PBMCs.

Authors' processing steps: Amplified reference gene primers provided the basis for estimating nucleated cell counts. Sequencing was performed with immunoSEQ multiplex PCR; in TCRdb, only in-frame clones are kept and a portion is missing. V and J calls plus clone size are reproduced from that table; the DNA served to infer D and trimming. In the table there are approximately 150,000 clones, 80% to 90% of which are singletons. This CDR3 has 13 residues. Deletions cut 3 bases from V and 1 base from J, with 7 bases between. This clone was picked up one time. The sequencing sample was made of peripheral blood. This TCR derives from a woman of 80 years or more with acute or convalescent COVID-19. This sequence joins TRBV12-3 or TRBV12-4 and TRBJ2-7, with D uncertain. CDR3 amino acids: CASSFVTSYEQYF. The CDR3 DNA reads as TGTGCCAGCAGTTTCGTTACTTCCTACGAGCAGTACTTC.